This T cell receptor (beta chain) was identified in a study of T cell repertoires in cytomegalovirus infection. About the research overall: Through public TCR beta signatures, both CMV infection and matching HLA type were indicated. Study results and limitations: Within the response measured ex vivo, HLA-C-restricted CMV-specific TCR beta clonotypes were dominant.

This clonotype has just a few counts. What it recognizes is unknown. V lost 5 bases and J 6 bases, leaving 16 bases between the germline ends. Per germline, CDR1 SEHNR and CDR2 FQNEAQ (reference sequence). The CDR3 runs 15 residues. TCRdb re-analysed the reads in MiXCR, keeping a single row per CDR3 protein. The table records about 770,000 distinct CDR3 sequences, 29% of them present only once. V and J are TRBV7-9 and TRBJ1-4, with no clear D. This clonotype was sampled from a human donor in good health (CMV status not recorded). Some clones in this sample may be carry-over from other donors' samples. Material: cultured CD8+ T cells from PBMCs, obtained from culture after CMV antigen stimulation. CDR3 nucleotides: TGTGCCAGCAGCCTCCGGACGGAAATCCATGAAAAACTGTTTTTT. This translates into CASSLRTEIHEKLFF.